Shown below are 25 T cell receptor beta chains from a single sample sequenced in a study of neoadjuvant anti-PD-1 for oral cavity cancer. This table comes from immunoSEQ multiplex PCR, and its TCRdb copy is limited to in-frame clones, with some not included. The table lists about 14,000 clones, roughly two thirds of them singletons. Described time point: after neoadjuvant nivolumab, at surgical resection. This sample comprised PBMCs, obtained after nivolumab (anti-PD-1) treatment. The receptors were sampled from a person between 40 and 85 years old with oral cavity squamous cell carcinoma.

This clone was detected a few times. The V gene is TRBV6-1, the J gene TRBJ2-1; 7 positions match TRBD2. This CDR3 is 15 amino acids long. The V segment lost 1 base and the J segment 4 bases; nucleotides outside the gene matches: 4. CDR1 MNHNS and CDR2 SASEGT come from the germline V gene. CDR3 sequence: CASSEGGGSYNEQFF. CDR3 coding DNA: TGTGCCAGCAGTGAAGGTGGCGGGAGTTACAATGAGCAGTTCTTC.

This clone was counted only a few times. The chain employs TRBV2 and TRBJ2-2; maybe TRBD1 (6 bases). Germline CDR1 SNHLY, CDR2 FYNNEI. V was trimmed by 4 bases and J by 2 bases, leaving 8 bases between them. There are 14 residues in the CDR3. The CDR3 sequence is CASSGTVNTGELFF. The DNA of the CDR3 is TGTGCCAGCAGTGGGACAGTTAACACCGGGGAGCTGTTTTTT.

This chain links TRBV27 with TRBJ1-1; D is possibly TRBD1 (6 bases). The V gene's germline CDR1 is MNHEY and CDR2 SMNVEV (reference sequence). CDR3 size: 15 residues. The V end lost 11 bases, the J end lost 0 bases, and 19 bases lay between the germline ends. The DNA of the CDR3 is TGTGCCTCCGCTACGTCAGGGACAATGAACACTGAAGCTTTCTTT. Protein product: CASATSGTMNTEAFF.

This clone was counted a few times. This chain connects TRBV28 to TRBJ1-2, with TRBD1 identical over 9 bases. The CDR3 consists of 16 residues. V was clipped by 5 bases and J by 2 bases; unmatched bases: 9. Germline loops: CDR1 MDHEN, CDR2 SYDVKM. In nucleotides, the CDR3 is TGTGCCAGCAGTCTCCCCGGGACAGGGAACAACTATGGCTACACCTTC. Its protein is CASSLPGTGNNYGYTF.

As for this clone: Relative to the germline gene, one junction end is altered; a read error may explain this. The genes are TRBV28 and TRBJ1-2; D remains ambiguous. From germline, CDR1 is MDHEN and CDR2 SYDVKM. This CDR3 is 12 amino acids long. Written as DNA, the CDR3 is TGTGCCAGCAGTTCCTCGGTGGTTGGCAACACCTTC. This encodes CASSSSVVGNTF.

The chain couples TRBV6-4 to TRBJ1-4; no firm D call. CDR3 length: 13 amino acids. Germline V gives CDR1 MRHNA, CDR2 SNTAGT. V lost 2 bases and J 7 bases, leaving 8 bases between the germline ends. The CDR3, as DNA: TGTGCCAGCAGTGACAGGGATCTTGAAAAACTGTTTTTT. Protein: CASSDRDLEKLFF.

The chain combines TRBV25-1 with TRBJ2-7; no reliable D call. CDR1 is MGHDK, CDR2 SYGVNS, per germline. This CDR3 region has 14 residues. V was shortened by 0 bases and J by 2 bases, with 8 bases between the two germline ends. The DNA of the CDR3 is TGTGCCAGCAGTGAATATGGAAAGGCCTACGAGCAGTACTTC. This codes for CASSEYGKAYEQYF.

In its sample, this clone was seen a few times. The chain combines TRBV6-5 with TRBJ1-2; D is unclear. V was shortened by 0 bases and J by 1 base, with 6 bases between the two germline ends. The V gene's germline CDR1 is MNHEY and CDR2 SVGAGI. There are 14 residues in the CDR3. CDR3 DNA: TGTGCCAGCAGTTACTCGACGGGTAACTATGGCTACACCTTC. Translation: CASSYSTGNYGYTF.

By proportion, this clone is large. The J gene is TRBJ2-5, the V gene TRBV25-1, with D unclear. The length of the CDR3 is 14 residues. Germline V lookup: CDR1 MGHDK, CDR2 SYGVNS. Trimming removed 2 bases at V and 0 bases at J, with 7 bases between. DNA for the CDR3: TGTGCCAGCAGTGAACGTGGACACCAAGAGACCCAGTACTTC. Translating it yields CASSERGHQETQYF. Complete variable domain (other parts from reference TRBV25-1 and TRBJ2-5): EADIYQTPRYLVIGTGKKITLECSQTMGHDKMYWYQQDPGMELHLIHYSYGVNSTEKGDLSSESTVSRIRTEHFPLTLESARPSHTSQYLCASSERGHQETQYFGPGTRLLVL.

V is TRBV11-2 and J is TRBJ2-2; D gene ambiguous. CDR3 length equals 16 residues. In germline, CDR1 is SGHAT, CDR2 FQNNGV. The V gene lost 1 base and the J gene lost 3 bases, with 12 bases spanning the gap. The CDR3 sequence: CASSLAALGYTGELFF. CDR3 coding DNA: TGTGCCAGCAGCTTAGCGGCTCTGGGGTACACCGGGGAGCTGTTTTTT.

The V gene is TRBV6-6, the J gene TRBJ1-1; no clear D. CDR3 length equals 15 residues. Trimming pared 0 bases from V and 1 base from J, leaving 9 bases between. Germline CDR1 and CDR2: MNHNY and SVGAGI (reference sequence). The CDR3 is CASSYSFKPNTEAFF. CDR3 bases: TGTGCCAGCAGTTACTCCTTTAAGCCGAACACTGAAGCTTTCTTT.

This CDR3 is CASSLSLGFSEQYF. DNA for the CDR3: TGCGCCAGCAGCTTGTCTCTGGGATTTAGCGAGCAGTACTTC. The chain joins TRBV5-1 to TRBJ2-7; D remains ambiguous. V was pared by 1 base and J by 6 bases, with 14 bases between. Germline V gene lookup returns CDR1 SGHRS and CDR2 YFSETQ. The CDR3 extends over 14 amino acids.

The rearrangement links TRBV4-1 to TRBJ2-7; D may be TRBD1 or TRBD2 (5 bases each). Germline CDR1 MGHRA, CDR2 YSYEKL. With 0 bases removed from V and 7 bases from J, the gap between germline ends came to 28 bases. This CDR3 contains 19 residues. CDR3 sequence: CASSQDSSRGEGFMMEQYF. CDR3 bases: TGCGCCAGCAGCCAAGATAGCTCCCGCGGCGAGGGGTTTATGATGGAGCAGTACTTC.

J is TRBJ2-2 and V is TRBV2; the match to TRBD1 covers 8 bases. With 4 bases clipped from V and 7 bases from J, the junction kept 8 bases outside the gene matches. The CDR3 sequence is 15 residues long. Germline CDR1 SNHLY, CDR2 FYNNEI. CDR3 amino acids: CASSAGQGRVGELFF. The DNA of the CDR3 is TGTGCCAGCAGTGCCGGACAGGGAAGGGTCGGGGAGCTGTTTTTT.

The J gene is TRBJ2-1, the V gene TRBV2, with TRBD2 matching 9 bases. Germline V CDR1 and CDR2: SNHLY, FYNNEI. The CDR3 extends over 15 amino acids. The V and J ends lost 6 bases and 8 bases, in that order; junction bases with no gene match: 11. In nucleotides, the CDR3 is TGTGCCAGCAGCGGACTAGCGATCCTTCGCCATGAGCAGTTCTTC. Amino acid sequence: CASSGLAILRHEQFF. The variable domain in full, with the rest retrieved from reference TRBV2 and TRBJ2-1, is EPEVTQTPSHQVTQMGQEVILRCVPISNHLYFYWYRQILGQKVEFLVSFYNNEISEKSEIFDDQFSVERPDGSNFTLKIRSTKLEDSAMYFCASSGLAILRHEQFFGPGTRLTVL.

This chain connects TRBV2 to TRBJ2-1; 10 positions match TRBD1. This CDR3 has 14 amino acids. The V segment lost 8 bases and the J segment 7 bases; nucleotides outside the gene matches: 8. Germline CDR1 SNHLY, CDR2 FYNNEI. CDR3 in DNA: TGTGCCAGCGAACGACAGGGGGCGGGTAATGAGCAGTTCTTC. Translating it yields CASERQGAGNEQFF.

V usage is TRBV20-1 and J usage is TRBJ1-1; tentative D call: TRBD1 (6 bases). The CDR3 is 11 residues long. V lost 5 bases and J 7 bases, leaving 11 bases between the germline ends. The germline CDR1 and CDR2 sequences are DFQATT and SNEGSKA (reference sequence). CDR3 bases: TGCAGTGCTCGCGGACAGCTTGAAGCTTTCTTT. This encodes CSARGQLEAFF.

The chain is built from TRBV30 and TRBJ1-5; 9 positions agree with TRBD1. With V trimmed by 1 base and J by 8 bases, 12 bases remained unmatched. This CDR3 is built from 16 residues. CDR1 is GTSNPN and CDR2 is SVGIG in the germline V gene (reference sequence). The CDR3 region is CAWSALGRDRVKPQHF. The CDR3 DNA follows: TGTGCCTGGAGTGCCCTTGGCCGGGACAGGGTTAAGCCCCAGCATTTT.

J is TRBJ2-1 and V is TRBV6-6; the D is unclear. From germline, CDR1 is MNHNY and CDR2 SVGAGI (reference sequence). Trimming left V 2 bases short and J 1 base short, with 12 bases between. This CDR3 comprises 16 residues. The CDR3 DNA reads TGTGCCAGCAGTTACAAACAACAGCTGTCCTACAATGAGCAGTTCTTC. Encoded protein: CASSYKQQLSYNEQFF.

The table lists this clone with a count of one. V gene TRBV28 combines with J gene TRBJ1-2; D perhaps matches TRBD1 (6 bases). The CDR3 runs 14 residues. V was pared by 5 bases and J by 2 bases, with 12 bases between. Germline CDR1 reads MDHEN; CDR2 reads SYDVKM. CDR3 sequence: CASSPTGINYGYTF. CDR3 nucleotide sequence: TGTGCCAGCAGTCCCACAGGGATAAACTATGGCTACACCTTC.

This clone was seen more than once but under ten times. The chain carries TRBV5-1 and TRBJ2-7, with unresolved D. V was shortened by 0 bases and J by 6 bases, with 10 bases between the two germline ends. Looked up from germline, CDR1 is SGHRS and CDR2 is YFSETQ. CDR3 size: 13 residues. The CDR3, as DNA: TGCGCCAGCAGCTTGGACTTGGGGATCGAGCAGTACTTC. Its translation: CASSLDLGIEQYF. Full variable domain (missing parts from reference TRBV5-1 and TRBJ2-7): KAGVTQTPRYLIKTRGQQVTLSCSPISGHRSVSWYQQTPGQGLQFLFEYFSETQRNKGNFPGRFSGRQFSNSRSEMNVSTLELGDSALYLCASSLDLGIEQYFGPGTRLTVT.

V and J are TRBV5-1 and TRBJ2-7; the match to TRBD2 covers 11 bases. Trimming removed 4 bases from V and 5 bases from J; junction bases left unmatched: 26. The CDR3 is 21 residues long. Germline loops: CDR1 SGHRS, CDR2 YFSETQ. The CDR3 loop is CASSVWGPQRVSGRAFNEQYF. Written as DNA, the CDR3 is TGCGCCAGCAGCGTTTGGGGGCCCCAAAGGGTTAGCGGGAGGGCCTTCAACGAGCAGTACTTC.

The chain uses TRBV28 and TRBJ1-2; 8 bases are a match to TRBD1. Germline V gene sequence: CDR1 MDHEN, CDR2 SYDVKM. The CDR3 length is 14 residues. V shed 7 bases and J 4 bases; nucleotides not matched to a gene: 8. The CDR3 nucleotides are TGTGCCAGCACCTGGGGGACAGGCATCTATGGCTACACCTTC. Amino acids: CASTWGTGIYGYTF.

CDR3 bases: TGTGCCAGCAGTGCTTTAGCGGGAGGGCCCGTTACCTACGAGCAGTACTTC. Protein product: CASSALAGGPVTYEQYF. V and J are TRBV2 and TRBJ2-7; TRBD2 matches 11 bases. The CDR3 sequence is 17 residues long. Germline values: CDR1 SNHLY, CDR2 FYNNEI. J lost 2 bases, V lost 4 bases, and 10 bases had no gene match. Full variable domain (rest looked up from reference TRBV2 and TRBJ2-7): EPEVTQTPSHQVTQMGQEVILRCVPISNHLYFYWYRQILGQKVEFLVSFYNNEISEKSEIFDDQFSVERPDGSNFTLKIRSTKLEDSAMYFCASSALAGGPVTYEQYFGPGTRLTVT.

The chain employs TRBV5-1 and TRBJ2-7; 10 bases are shared with TRBD2. The CDR3 length is 17 residues. V shed 0 bases, J shed 0 bases, and the junction held 6 bases outside the gene matches. Germline-derived CDR1 and CDR2 are SGHRS and YFSETQ. CDR3 loop: CASSLGLGLASSYEQYF. As DNA, the CDR3 is TGCGCCAGCAGCTTGGGTTTGGGACTAGCGAGCTCCTACGAGCAGTACTTC. Supplemented by reference TRBV5-1 and TRBJ2-7, the full variable domain reads KAGVTQTPRYLIKTRGQQVTLSCSPISGHRSVSWYQQTPGQGLQFLFEYFSETQRNKGNFPGRFSGRQFSNSRSEMNVSTLELGDSALYLCASSLGLGLASSYEQYFGPGTRLTVT.